The 2 T cell receptor beta chains below all came from one sample that was sequenced in a study of cytomegalovirus exposure and HLA in healthy donors. A multiplex PCR was run with 60 Vbeta primers and 13 Jbeta primers. The assay was immunoSEQ multiplex PCR, and TCRdb's table has in-frame clones only and misses some. The table has some 140,000 clones, about three quarters seen once. Specimen: PBMCs. These receptors originate from a man in his forties or fifties in good health and CMV-seropositive.

V gene TRBV5-6 combines with J gene TRBJ2-2, with D perhaps TRBD2 (6 bases). This CDR3 region has 16 residues. CDR1 SGHDT and CDR2 YYEEEE come from the germline V gene. The ends were cut back, 3 bases at V and 3 bases at J, with 15 bases in the middle. CDR3 residues: CASSSRGLADTGELFF. As DNA, the CDR3 is TGTGCCAGCAGCTCGCGGGGCCTCGCGGACACCGGGGAGCTGTTTTTT.

There are a few counts of this clone. The chain carries TRBV7-8 and TRBJ1-1; D gene uncertain. The germline V gene has CDR1 SGHVS and CDR2 FQNEAQ. The CDR3 covers 14 residues. The germline V and J ends were trimmed by 8 bases and 0 bases, with 13 bases remaining between them. Written as DNA, the CDR3 is TGTGCCAGCGTGGGCAGCATCATGAACACTGAAGCTTTCTTT. As protein: CASVGSIMNTEAFF.